The rows below give T cell receptor beta chains drawn from one sample of a study of post-analysis software for immune sequencing data. TCRdb processed the PCR reads anew with MiXCR; each CDR3 protein has one entry. The sample lists about 400,000 distinct CDR3 sequences, less than 40% occurring once. Sequencing was performed on blood. All receptors come from a girl aged 5-17 years with multiple sclerosis. Each CDR3 is given with its conserved first and last residue. The D gene is left open where the match is weak. Size values are once, few and many counts, or a class for expanded clones, and some rows have none.

d_call: TRBD1
v_call: TRBV29-1
clone_size: -
j_call: TRBJ1-2
cdr3_nt: TGCAGCGTTCCAGGACAGGGTGATTTCGGCTACACCTTC
cdr3_aa: CSVPGQGDFGYTF

d_call: -
v_call: TRBV6-1
clone_size: few
j_call: TRBJ1-5
cdr3_nt: TGTGCCAGCATCGGGACATACAATCAGCCCCAGCATTTT
cdr3_aa: CASIGTYNQPQHF

d_call: TRBD2
v_call: TRBV10-3
clone_size: -
j_call: TRBJ2-5
cdr3_nt: TGTGCCATGACACCGGGACTAGCGGGCATCACTCGGCCCCAGTACTTC
cdr3_aa: CAMTPGLAGITRPQYF

d_call: TRBD2
v_call: TRBV7-2
clone_size: -
j_call: TRBJ2-5
cdr3_nt: TGTGCCAGCGTAGGACTAGCGCAAAGCGAGACCCAGTACTTC
cdr3_aa: CASVGLAQSETQYF

d_call: -
v_call: TRBV5-1
clone_size: few
j_call: TRBJ2-2
cdr3_nt: TGCGCCAGCAGCTTGCTCGGACAGACTAACACCGGGGAGCTGTTTTTT
cdr3_aa: CASSLLGQTNTGELFF

d_call: -
v_call: TRBV4-2
clone_size: -
j_call: TRBJ2-7
cdr3_nt: TGTGCCAGCAGCCAAGCCCGATCGTTTATGCAGTACTTC
cdr3_aa: CASSQARSFMQYF

d_call: TRBD2
v_call: TRBV20-1
clone_size: few
j_call: TRBJ2-5
cdr3_nt: TGCAGTGCTAGAGGGCTAGCGGGTCGCCTGCACCAAGAGACCCAGTACTTC
cdr3_aa: CSARGLAGRLHQETQYF

d_call: -
v_call: TRBV20-1
clone_size: -
j_call: TRBJ2-3
cdr3_nt: TGCAGTGGCGAGGGGTCAGATACGCAGTATTTT
cdr3_aa: CSGEGSDTQYF

d_call: TRBD1
v_call: TRBV5-1
clone_size: many
j_call: TRBJ2-5
cdr3_nt: TGCGCCAGCAGACGGACCGGGACAGGGGTGGAGACCCAGTACTTC
cdr3_aa: CASRRTGTGVETQYF

d_call: -
v_call: TRBV6-2/TRBV6-3
clone_size: few
j_call: TRBJ2-1
cdr3_nt: TGTGCCAGCAGTTACACCCTCGCAGGGAGCTCCTACAATGAGCAGTTCTTC
cdr3_aa: CASSYTLAGSSYNEQFF

d_call: TRBD2
v_call: TRBV12-3/TRBV12-4
clone_size: few
j_call: TRBJ2-7
cdr3_nt: TGTGCCAGCAGTTTACAGCGGGGGGGTTACGAGCAGTACTTC
cdr3_aa: CASSLQRGGYEQYF

d_call: -
v_call: TRBV12-3/TRBV12-4
clone_size: -
j_call: TRBJ2-5
cdr3_nt: TGTGCCGGTTCCGTCGACCTAACCCCGTACTTC
cdr3_aa: CAGSVDLTPYF

d_call: -
v_call: TRBV3-1
clone_size: few
j_call: TRBJ2-5
cdr3_nt: TGTGCCAGCAGCGGTCGGGACTCCCAAGAGACCCAGTACTTC
cdr3_aa: CASSGRDSQETQYF

d_call: TRBD1
v_call: TRBV3-1
clone_size: few
j_call: TRBJ1-2
cdr3_nt: TGTGCCAGCAGCGGAGACAGGGTCGGTAGTCCTAACTATGGCTACACCTTC
cdr3_aa: CASSGDRVGSPNYGYTF

d_call: -
v_call: TRBV27
clone_size: -
j_call: TRBJ2-3
cdr3_nt: TGTGCCAGCAGTTTATTAGATCGGCACACAGATACGCAGTATTTT
cdr3_aa: CASSLLDRHTDTQYF

d_call: TRBD2
v_call: TRBV3-1
clone_size: -
j_call: TRBJ2-3
cdr3_nt: TGTGCCAGCAGCCGGCGGGGGGGCCGCGGTATGGTAGATACGCAGTATTTT
cdr3_aa: CASSRRGGRGMVDTQYF

d_call: TRBD2
v_call: TRBV15
clone_size: many
j_call: TRBJ2-3
cdr3_nt: TGTGCCACCAGCAGGGCTTTTCGCGAGCGGGGGAGAGTAGATACGCAGTATTTT
cdr3_aa: CATSRAFRERGRVDTQYF

d_call: -
v_call: TRBV4-1
clone_size: -
j_call: TRBJ1-5
cdr3_nt: TGCGCCAGCAGCCAGATCGACGGGCCCCAGCCCCAGCATTTT
cdr3_aa: CASSQIDGPQPQHF

d_call: -
v_call: TRBV20-1
clone_size: -
j_call: TRBJ1-5
cdr3_nt: TGCAGTGCTCGCGGGACAAACATAGGGCAGCCCCAGCATTTT
cdr3_aa: CSARGTNIGQPQHF

d_call: -
v_call: TRBV29-1
clone_size: many
j_call: TRBJ2-5
cdr3_nt: TGCAGCGCCCTGGGGCGTTACCAAGAGACCCAGTACTTC
cdr3_aa: CSALGRYQETQYF

d_call: TRBD1
v_call: TRBV7-3
clone_size: few
j_call: TRBJ2-7
cdr3_nt: TGTGCCAGCAGCCCGTTGGGGGACAGGGATTCGTACGAGCAGTACTTC
cdr3_aa: CASSPLGDRDSYEQYF

d_call: -
v_call: TRBV15
clone_size: -
j_call: TRBJ1-1
cdr3_nt: TGTGCCACCAGCCCCCGTTTGAACACTGAAGCTTTCTTT
cdr3_aa: CATSPRLNTEAFF

d_call: TRBD1
v_call: TRBV5-1
clone_size: -
j_call: TRBJ1-2
cdr3_nt: TGCGCCAGCAGCTGGGACAGGGGGCTCGATGGCTACACCTTC
cdr3_aa: CASSWDRGLDGYTF

d_call: TRBD2
v_call: TRBV3-1
clone_size: few
j_call: TRBJ2-3
cdr3_nt: TGTGCCAGCAGCCCCCACCGACTAGCGGGGGGGCCGGGAGATACGCAGTATTTT
cdr3_aa: CASSPHRLAGGPGDTQYF

d_call: TRBD1
v_call: TRBV7-9
clone_size: -
j_call: TRBJ1-1
cdr3_nt: TGTGCCAGCAGCTCGTCCCGGGACAGGGGCGGGACTGAAGCTTTCTTT
cdr3_aa: CASSSSRDRGGTEAFF

d_call: -
v_call: TRBV5-1
clone_size: once
j_call: TRBJ1-1
cdr3_nt: TGCGCCAGCAGCTTGGCCGACACATCCTACGGGGACACTGAAGCTTTCTTT
cdr3_aa: CASSLADTSYGDTEAFF

d_call: -
v_call: TRBV7-8
clone_size: -
j_call: TRBJ2-2
cdr3_nt: TGTGCCAGCAGCTTAAAAGGGAACACCGGGGAGCTGTTTTTT
cdr3_aa: CASSLKGNTGELFF

d_call: -
v_call: TRBV10-2
clone_size: few
j_call: TRBJ2-7
cdr3_nt: TGCGCCAGCAGTGAGAATGGGGTCCCGTTCTACGAGCAGTACTTC
cdr3_aa: CASSENGVPFYEQYF

d_call: -
v_call: TRBV28
clone_size: few
j_call: TRBJ1-5
cdr3_nt: TGTGCCAGCAGTTTTAGGGGGTTTGGGCAGCCCCAGCATTTT
cdr3_aa: CASSFRGFGQPQHF

d_call: TRBD2
v_call: TRBV7-9
clone_size: few
j_call: TRBJ2-3
cdr3_nt: TGTGCCAGCAGGCCCATTCCGGGACTAGCGGCAGATACGCAGTATTTT
cdr3_aa: CASRPIPGLAADTQYF

d_call: -
v_call: TRBV2
clone_size: -
j_call: TRBJ1-5
cdr3_nt: TGTGCCAGCGGCCCGCGGGGAGATCAGCCCCAGCATTTT
cdr3_aa: CASGPRGDQPQHF

d_call: -
v_call: TRBV7-9
clone_size: few
j_call: TRBJ2-7
cdr3_nt: TGTGCCAGCAGCCCGTGGGGACTTGAGCAGTACTTC
cdr3_aa: CASSPWGLEQYF

d_call: -
v_call: TRBV4-1
clone_size: few
j_call: TRBJ2-7
cdr3_nt: TGCGCCAGCAGCCAAGTCATTGGCGAGCAGTACTTC
cdr3_aa: CASSQVIGEQYF

d_call: TRBD1
v_call: TRBV27
clone_size: -
j_call: TRBJ2-1
cdr3_nt: TGTGCCAGCAGCCGAGTCGGACAGGGGGCCTACAATGAGCAGTTCTTC
cdr3_aa: CASSRVGQGAYNEQFF

d_call: TRBD1
v_call: TRBV7-9
clone_size: few
j_call: TRBJ2-7
cdr3_nt: TGTGCCAGCAGCTCCAGACAGGGGGCCCACGAGCAGTACTTC
cdr3_aa: CASSSRQGAHEQYF

d_call: -
v_call: TRBV6-1
clone_size: few
j_call: TRBJ1-6
cdr3_nt: TGTGCCAGCCTACCGGGACTTGGGCAGGGTTCACCCCTCCACTTT
cdr3_aa: CASLPGLGQGSPLHF

d_call: TRBD2
v_call: TRBV20-1
clone_size: -
j_call: TRBJ2-3
cdr3_nt: TGCGGTGCTAGCGGGGGGATAAGCACAGATACGCAGTATTTT
cdr3_aa: CGASGGISTDTQYF

d_call: TRBD1
v_call: TRBV5-1
clone_size: few
j_call: TRBJ1-1
cdr3_nt: TGCGCCAGCAGCTCTACAACAGGGGGCATCGCTGAAGCTTTCTTT
cdr3_aa: CASSSTTGGIAEAFF

d_call: -
v_call: TRBV11-2
clone_size: -
j_call: TRBJ1-1
cdr3_nt: TGTGCCAGCAGCTCCGGGACACCAATTCCCACCACTGAAGCTTTCTTT
cdr3_aa: CASSSGTPIPTTEAFF

d_call: TRBD2
v_call: TRBV11-2
clone_size: -
j_call: TRBJ2-5
cdr3_nt: TGTGCCAGCAGCAGAGGACTAGCGGGGGGGCAGTGGGAGACCCAGTACTTC
cdr3_aa: CASSRGLAGGQWETQYF

d_call: -
v_call: TRBV30
clone_size: -
j_call: TRBJ2-2
cdr3_nt: TGTGCCTGGCTGAGGGGTTTGGGCGCCGGGGAGCTGTTTTTT
cdr3_aa: CAWLRGLGAGELFF

d_call: TRBD2
v_call: TRBV2
clone_size: -
j_call: TRBJ2-3
cdr3_nt: TGTGCCAGCAGTGAACGGCGGGGGGGCACAGATACGCAGTATTTT
cdr3_aa: CASSERRGGTDTQYF

d_call: -
v_call: TRBV6-5
clone_size: -
j_call: TRBJ1-4
cdr3_nt: TGTGCCAGCAAACAAGCAACTAATGAAAAACTGTTTTTT
cdr3_aa: CASKQATNEKLFF

d_call: TRBD2
v_call: TRBV7-2
clone_size: -
j_call: TRBJ2-1
cdr3_nt: TGTGCCAGCAGCTCTAGCGGGGCTGTCTACAATGAGCAGTTCTTC
cdr3_aa: CASSSSGAVYNEQFF

d_call: -
v_call: TRBV25-1
clone_size: few
j_call: TRBJ1-1
cdr3_nt: TGTGCCAGCAGTGAATACGCAGGGCGGACCACTGAAGCTTTCTTT
cdr3_aa: CASSEYAGRTTEAFF

d_call: TRBD2
v_call: TRBV20-1
clone_size: few
j_call: TRBJ2-7
cdr3_nt: TGCAGTGCTCATAGCGGGGGAGGCTACGAGCAGTACTTC
cdr3_aa: CSAHSGGGYEQYF

d_call: TRBD1
v_call: TRBV7-9
clone_size: -
j_call: TRBJ2-3
cdr3_nt: TGTGCCAGCAGCTTACGGGGGACAGGGAGCACAGATACGCAGTATTTT
cdr3_aa: CASSLRGTGSTDTQYF

d_call: -
v_call: TRBV7-2
clone_size: many
j_call: TRBJ2-5
cdr3_nt: TGTGCCAGCAGCTTAGGGGGGGAAGAGACCCAGTACTTC
cdr3_aa: CASSLGGEETQYF

d_call: -
v_call: TRBV6-5
clone_size: -
j_call: TRBJ2-7
cdr3_nt: TGTGCCAGCAGTTACTCGACTAGTCTGAGCGAGCAGTACTTC
cdr3_aa: CASSYSTSLSEQYF

d_call: -
v_call: TRBV6-5
clone_size: few
j_call: TRBJ1-1
cdr3_nt: TGTGCCAGCTCGGGGGGCTGGGACACTGAAGCTTTCTTT
cdr3_aa: CASSGGWDTEAFF

d_call: TRBD1
v_call: TRBV4-2
clone_size: many
j_call: TRBJ2-5
cdr3_nt: TGTGCCAGCAGCCAAGGACAGGGGGGGGAGACCCAGTACTTC
cdr3_aa: CASSQGQGGETQYF